A single sample gave rise to the 10 T cell receptor beta chains below, sequenced in a study of T cell responses to AZD1222 COVID-19 vaccine. TCRdb keeps only in-frame clones here, not all; method: immunoSEQ multiplex PCR. The sample consists of 150,000 to 200,000 clones, just over 85% of them appearing once. Material: peripheral blood, obtained 28 days after the second AZD1222 dose. The receptor set was obtained from an adult who received the AZD1222 COVID-19 vaccine.

The rearrangement joins TRBV14 to TRBJ1-1; tentatively, D is TRBD1 (5 bases). V dropped 4 bases and J dropped 0 bases, with 15 bases sitting between them. Germline V gives CDR1 SGHDN, CDR2 FVKESK. The CDR3 extends over 16 amino acids. CDR3: CASSPQRQLMNTEAFF. CDR3 sequence (DNA): TGTGCCAGCAGCCCACAGCGACAGCTTATGAACACTGAAGCTTTCTTT.

The chain couples TRBV30 to TRBJ1-6; D remains unclear. Trimming took 2 bases from V and 6 from J, leaving 5 bases between them. Germline V gene data show CDR1 as GTSNPN and CDR2 as SVGIG (reference sequence). The CDR3 loop spans 12 amino acids. The CDR3 loop reads CAWSSSNSPLHF. CDR3 sequence (DNA): TGTGCCTGGAGTAGTTCTAATTCACCCCTCCACTTT.

The genes are TRBV5-1 and TRBJ2-3; 10 bases fit TRBD2. This CDR3 is built from 18 residues. V trimming: 2 bases; J trimming: 1 base; junction bases outside the gene matches: 10. Germline V gives CDR1 SGHRS, CDR2 YFSETQ. This CDR3 is CASSLLGLSGGRTDTQYF. The CDR3 DNA is TGCGCCAGCAGCTTACTTGGCCTTAGCGGGGGGCGCACAGATACGCAGTATTTT.

The sample holds a few counts of this clone. The J gene is TRBJ1-1, the V gene TRBV29-1; no definite D call. The germline CDR1 and CDR2 sequences are SQVTM and ANQGSEA. This CDR3 has 13 residues. Trimming took 7 bases from V and 4 from J, leaving 16 bases between them. CDR3 sequence: CSAYQKRGTEAFF. The CDR3 bases are TGCAGCGCCTACCAAAAGAGAGGCACTGAAGCTTTCTTT. The variable domain in full, with the rest retrieved from reference TRBV29-1 and TRBJ1-1, is SAVISQKPSRDICQRGTSLTIQCQVDSQVTMMFWYRQQPGQSLTLIATANQGSEATYESGFVIDKFPISRPNLTFSTLTVSNMSPEDSSIYLCSAYQKRGTEAFFGQGTRLTVV.

The J gene is TRBJ2-2, the V gene TRBV7-3, with D unclear. V was pared by 5 bases and J by 5 bases, with 15 bases between. The CDR3 extends over 15 amino acids. Germline lookup yields CDR1 SGHTA and CDR2 FQGTGA. CDR3 coding DNA: TGTGCCAGCAGCCTCCAGACCAGACCGACCGGGGAGCTGTTTTTT. Its translation is CASSLQTRPTGELFF.

In its sample, this clone was seen a few times. CDR3 amino acids: CASSIQTAPNYGYTF. CDR3 sequence (DNA): TGTGCCAGTAGTATCCAGACAGCCCCTAACTATGGCTACACCTTC. The chain recombines TRBV19 with TRBJ1-2; D may be TRBD1 (5 bases). Germline loops: CDR1 LNHDA, CDR2 SQIVND (reference sequence). The CDR3 length is 15 residues. Trimming shortened V by 3 bases and J by 0 bases, and 11 bases separated the two germline ends.

The rearrangement uses TRBV30 and TRBJ2-1; D gene uncertain. Trimming took off 2 bases at V and 6 bases at J, with 5 bases between the two ends. The CDR3 spans 11 residues. Germline V gene data show CDR1 as GTSNPN and CDR2 as SVGIG (reference sequence). Here the CDR3 DNA reads TGTGCCTGGAGTTCGACCAATGAGCAGTTCTTC. It translates to CAWSSTNEQFF. Filled out from reference TRBV30 and TRBJ2-1, the complete variable domain reads SQTIHQWPATLVQPVGSPLSLECTVEGTSNPNLYWYRQAAGRGLQLLFYSVGIGQISSEVPQNLSASRPQDRQFILSSKKLLLSDSGFYLCAWSSTNEQFFGPGTRLTVL.

The chain has TRBV5-1 and TRBJ2-3; 11 bases are shared with TRBD2. The J segment lost 2 bases and the V segment lost 3 bases, leaving 11 bases of the junction unmatched. CDR1 and CDR2 (germline): SGHRS, YFSETQ. CDR3 length: 18 amino acids. CDR3 residues: CASSSRLAGGSYTDTQYF. Written as DNA, the CDR3 is TGCGCCAGCAGCTCCCGGCTAGCGGGGGGCTCTTACACAGATACGCAGTATTTT. Full variable domain (outside the CDR3, taken from reference TRBV5-1 and TRBJ2-3): KAGVTQTPRYLIKTRGQQVTLSCSPISGHRSVSWYQQTPGQGLQFLFEYFSETQRNKGNFPGRFSGRQFSNSRSEMNVSTLELGDSALYLCASSSRLAGGSYTDTQYFGPGTRLTVL.

The chain employs TRBV11-2 and TRBJ1-1; TRBD1 might be the D (6 bases). This CDR3 is 15 amino acids long. Germline-derived CDR1 and CDR2 are SGHAT and FQNNGV. With 5 bases removed from V and 3 bases from J, the gap between germline ends came to 16 bases. CDR3 sequence reads: CASSNGQPGDTEAFF. The CDR3 DNA sequence: TGTGCCAGCAGCAATGGACAGCCAGGGGACACTGAAGCTTTCTTT. The variable domain in full, with the rest retrieved from reference TRBV11-2 and TRBJ1-1, is EAGVAQSPRYKIIEKRQSVAFWCNPISGHATLYWYQQILGQGPKLLIQFQNNGVVDDSQLPKDRFSAERLKGVDSTLKIQPAKLEDSAVYLCASSNGQPGDTEAFFGQGTRLTVV.

The J gene is TRBJ2-2, the V gene TRBV5-1; 8 bases align to TRBD1. Losses at the gene ends were 2 bases for V and 0 bases for J; bases not matched to a gene: 3. From germline, CDR1 is SGHRS and CDR2 YFSETQ. CDR3 length: 16 amino acids. The CDR3 region has the DNA TGCGCCAGCAGCTTCCTGGACAGGGCGAACACCGGGGAGCTGTTTTTT. Translation: CASSFLDRANTGELFF.